This T cell receptor (beta chain) was documented in a study of T cell responses to AZD1222 COVID-19 vaccine (dated by TCRdb to about 2021). Some background on the complete study: AZD1222 recipients given second doses at about 4 weeks or at about 12 weeks were pooled, since spike-specific TCR depth and breadth were not found to differ between the two schedules. A total of just over 230 trial participants underwent TCR sequencing, of whom 207 received two doses of AZD1222 and roughly 25 received two doses of the MenACWY control vaccine. Trial participants were enrolled into age subgroups of 18-55, 56-69 and 70-plus years, which contained about 150, 27 and 61 TCR-sequenced participants, respectively.

Overall study results and their limits: The whole spike protein was spanned by vaccine-associated CD4 TCRs, and dominant responses were seen in regions 160-218 and 743-854. No day 14 peak-response samples were available, so repertoires were characterized only after the peak T cell response. Participants were mostly white British and included more females than males, and it was suggested by the authors that clonal diversity may have been underestimated. A significant rise in spike-specific TCR breadth and depth was observed after two AZD1222 doses relative to day 0 and relative to MenACWY recipients. Only a handful of AZD1222 recipients were SARS-CoV-2 seropositive at baseline, limiting conclusions about previously exposed vaccinees. Nearly half of unique spike-specific TCRs reportedly recognized epitopes outside regions mutated in the B.1.351 and B.1.1.7 variants. The 56-69-year group was small, and its depth increase did not reach significance, likely because of low power.

The time point label, read with the paper, signifies: baseline before first vaccination. Vaccinee samples were obtained from the UK trials COV001 and COV002, which included a single-blind randomized controlled phase 2/3 trial of AZD1222 (ChAdOx1 nCoV-19) in healthy adults. For TCRbeta chain sequencing, PBMC samples were collected from trial participants at day 0 and at day 28 after the second dose. In regard to this clone: Its antigen has not been determined. Base qualities were left out, and no much larger clone turns up one base away.

The germline V gene sets CDR1 to SGHDT and CDR2 to YYEEEE. From the cysteine up to the phenylalanine, the CDR3 has a length of 14 residues. Only the CDR3 region is kept as DNA, spanning 42 bases read in frame from base 1. At the junction V is shortened by 1 base and J by 10 bases; bases outside the gene matches: 4. The CDR3 regions of human TCRbeta chains were analyzed by immunosequencing. The source study handled its data this way. Repertoire TCRs were matched against a reference library of SARS-CoV-2-specific TCRs generated with the MIRA antigen-specificity platform. Breadth meant the fraction of unique TCRs that were SARS-CoV-2-associated, whereas depth meant the fraction of total T cells that were SARS-CoV-2-associated. Using the MIRA data, each spike-specific TCR was mapped to the spike region that the TCR reacts to and placed in a CD4 or CD8 class. Log10-transformed breadth and depth values were compared by one-way ANOVA with Sidak's multiple comparisons tests. TCRdb stores this immuneACCESS table with in-frame sequences only. Part of the clones is absent; in the studies checked, under half of the shortfall reflects unresolved V genes, and no reason is known for the rest. V and J calls and clone size are copied from that table; D and trimming were computed from the DNA. The sample yields 25,000 to 35,000 clones; just under 80% were counted once. The ten largest clonotypes hold 4.5% to 7% of the sample.

This chain is built from TRBV5-6 and TRBJ1-6; 8 central bases correspond to TRBD1. This sequence originates from an adult in good health. The sequencing used peripheral blood, collected on day 0 of AZD1222 vaccination. Here the CDR3 is given as CASSLIQGDSPLHF. The DNA reads TGTGCCAGCAGCTTGATACAGGGGGACTCACCCCTCCACTTT.